The following is a T cell receptor beta chain sequence with its context. Trimming at V came to 9 bases and at J to 0 bases, leaving 11 bases not matched to a gene. The CDR3 has 16 amino acids. Germline lookup yields CDR1 SGHDT and CDR2 YYEEEE. As originally analysed: Estimated nucleated cell counts came from reference gene primer amplification. Generated by immunoSEQ multiplex PCR, the TCRdb table keeps only in-frame clones and is missing some. Clone size and V and J calls were adopted from that table, with D and trimming inferred from the DNA. Of around 130,000 clones listed, about 82% are singletons. The source of the sample is a study of blood T cell repertoires in COVID-19. Study information: Researchers got acute and convalescent COVID-19 samples from the United States, Italy and Spain. Sample material is recorded as cDNA or gDNA derived from T cells, B-cell-depleted T cells, or PBMCs.

This receptor was obtained from a man aged 60-69 years with active or convalescent COVID-19. The chain uses TRBV5-6 and TRBJ2-3; 9 bases map to TRBD2. Source material: peripheral blood. CDR3 loop: CATSGGRASSTDTQYF. The DNA of the CDR3 is TGTGCCACCAGTGGCGGGAGGGCCTCTAGCACAGATACGCAGTATTTT.